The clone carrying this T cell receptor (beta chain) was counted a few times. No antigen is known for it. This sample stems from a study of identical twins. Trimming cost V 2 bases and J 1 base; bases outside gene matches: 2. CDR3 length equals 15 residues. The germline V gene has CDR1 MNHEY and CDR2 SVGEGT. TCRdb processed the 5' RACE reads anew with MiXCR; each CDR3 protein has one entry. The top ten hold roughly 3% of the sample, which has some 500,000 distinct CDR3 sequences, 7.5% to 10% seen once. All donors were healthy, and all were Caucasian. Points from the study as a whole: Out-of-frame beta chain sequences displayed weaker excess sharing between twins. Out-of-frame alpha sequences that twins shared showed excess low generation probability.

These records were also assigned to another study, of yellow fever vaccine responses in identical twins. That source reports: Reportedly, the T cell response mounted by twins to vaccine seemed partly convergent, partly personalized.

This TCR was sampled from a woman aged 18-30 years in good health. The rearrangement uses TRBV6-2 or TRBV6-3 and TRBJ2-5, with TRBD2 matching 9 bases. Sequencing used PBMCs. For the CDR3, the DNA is TGTGCCAGCAGTTACCTAGCGGGGCTCCAAGAGACCCAGTACTTC. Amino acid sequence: CASSYLAGLQETQYF.